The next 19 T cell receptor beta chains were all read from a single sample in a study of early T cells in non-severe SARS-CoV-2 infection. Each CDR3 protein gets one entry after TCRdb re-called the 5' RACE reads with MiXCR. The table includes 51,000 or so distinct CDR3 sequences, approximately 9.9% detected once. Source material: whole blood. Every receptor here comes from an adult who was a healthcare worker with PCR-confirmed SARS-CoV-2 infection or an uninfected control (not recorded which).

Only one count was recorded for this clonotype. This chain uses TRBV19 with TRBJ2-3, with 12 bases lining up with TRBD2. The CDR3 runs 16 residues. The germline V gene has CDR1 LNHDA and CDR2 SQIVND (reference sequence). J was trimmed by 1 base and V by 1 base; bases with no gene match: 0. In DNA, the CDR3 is TGTGCCAGTAGTATAGGACTAGCGGGAGGCACAGATACGCAGTATTTT. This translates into CASSIGLAGGTDTQYF.

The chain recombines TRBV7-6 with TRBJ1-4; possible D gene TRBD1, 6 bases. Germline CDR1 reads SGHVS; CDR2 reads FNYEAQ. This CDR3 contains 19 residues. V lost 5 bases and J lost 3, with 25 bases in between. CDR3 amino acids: CASSPLGGLYFGANEKLFF. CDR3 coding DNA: TGTGCCAGCAGCCCCCTGGGGGGGCTATATTTTGGGGCTAATGAAAAACTGTTTTTT.

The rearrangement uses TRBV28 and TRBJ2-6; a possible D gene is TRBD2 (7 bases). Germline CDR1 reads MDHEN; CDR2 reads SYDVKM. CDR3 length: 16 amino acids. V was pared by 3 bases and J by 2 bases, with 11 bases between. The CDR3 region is CASSFGGQAGANVLTF. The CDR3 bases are TGTGCCAGCAGTTTCGGGGGGCAGGCTGGGGCCAACGTCCTGACTTTC.

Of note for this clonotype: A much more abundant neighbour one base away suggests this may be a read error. The CDR3: CAWSGGGLSYEQYF. The CDR3 DNA sequence: TGTGCCTGGAGTGGCGGGGGACTCTCCTACGAGCAGTACTTC. The chain uses TRBV30 and TRBJ2-7, with 7 bases matching TRBD2. The CDR3 is made up of 14 amino acids. Germline CDR1 GTSNPN, CDR2 SVGIG (reference sequence). Trimming removed 1 base from V and 0 bases from J; junction bases left unmatched: 3.

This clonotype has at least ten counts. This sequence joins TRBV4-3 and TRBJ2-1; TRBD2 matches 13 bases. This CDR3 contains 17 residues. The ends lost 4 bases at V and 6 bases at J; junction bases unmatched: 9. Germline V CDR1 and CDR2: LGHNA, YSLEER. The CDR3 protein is CASSLGLAGLGGNEQFF. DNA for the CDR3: TGCGCCAGCAGCCTGGGACTAGCGGGACTAGGAGGCAATGAGCAGTTCTTC.

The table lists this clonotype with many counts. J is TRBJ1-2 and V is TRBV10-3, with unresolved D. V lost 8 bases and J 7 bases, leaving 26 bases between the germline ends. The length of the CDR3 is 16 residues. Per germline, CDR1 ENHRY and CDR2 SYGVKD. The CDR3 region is CAIGVAGRAFESGYTF. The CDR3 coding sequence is TGTGCCATCGGCGTCGCTGGCCGCGCGTTTGAAAGTGGCTACACCTTC.

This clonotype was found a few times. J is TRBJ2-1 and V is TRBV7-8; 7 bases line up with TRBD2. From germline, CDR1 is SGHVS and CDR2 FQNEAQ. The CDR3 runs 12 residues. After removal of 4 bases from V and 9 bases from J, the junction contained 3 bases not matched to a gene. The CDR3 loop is CASSSRLAEQFF. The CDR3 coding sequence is TGTGCCAGCAGCTCCCGACTAGCTGAGCAGTTCTTC.

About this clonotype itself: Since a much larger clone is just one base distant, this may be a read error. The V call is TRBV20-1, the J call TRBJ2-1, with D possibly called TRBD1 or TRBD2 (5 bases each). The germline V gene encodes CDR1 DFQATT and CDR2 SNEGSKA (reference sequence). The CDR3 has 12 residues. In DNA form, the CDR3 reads TGCAGTGCTAGACGGGGCGGTCATGAGCAGTCCTTC. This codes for CSARRGGHEQSF.

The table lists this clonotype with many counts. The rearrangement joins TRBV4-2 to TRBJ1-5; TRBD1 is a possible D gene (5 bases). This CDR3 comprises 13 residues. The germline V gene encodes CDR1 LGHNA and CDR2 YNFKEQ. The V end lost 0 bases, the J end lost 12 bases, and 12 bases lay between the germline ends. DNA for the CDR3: TGTGCCAGCAGCCAAGAAGGCGGGGCAGGCCAGCATTTT. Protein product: CASSQEGGAGQHF.

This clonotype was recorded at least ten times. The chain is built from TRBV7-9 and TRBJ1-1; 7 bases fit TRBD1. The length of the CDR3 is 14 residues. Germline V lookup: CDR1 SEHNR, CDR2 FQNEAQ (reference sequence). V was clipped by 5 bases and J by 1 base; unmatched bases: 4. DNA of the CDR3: TGTGCCAGCAGCCGGGGACAGTCGAACACTGAAGCTTTCTTT. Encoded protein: CASSRGQSNTEAFF. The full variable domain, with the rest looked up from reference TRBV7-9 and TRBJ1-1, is DTGVSQNPRHKITKRGQNVTFRCDPISEHNRLYWYRQTLGQGPEFLTYFQNEAQLEKSRLLSDRFSAERPKGSFSTLEIQRTEQGDSAMYLCASSRGQSNTEAFFGQGTRLTVV.

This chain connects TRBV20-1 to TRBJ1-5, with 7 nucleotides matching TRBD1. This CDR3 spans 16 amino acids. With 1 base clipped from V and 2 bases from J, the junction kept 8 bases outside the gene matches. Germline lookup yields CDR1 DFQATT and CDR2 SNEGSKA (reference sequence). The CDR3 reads CSARVIGGWGNQPQHF. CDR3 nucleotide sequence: TGCAGTGCTAGAGTTATAGGGGGCTGGGGCAATCAGCCCCAGCATTTT.

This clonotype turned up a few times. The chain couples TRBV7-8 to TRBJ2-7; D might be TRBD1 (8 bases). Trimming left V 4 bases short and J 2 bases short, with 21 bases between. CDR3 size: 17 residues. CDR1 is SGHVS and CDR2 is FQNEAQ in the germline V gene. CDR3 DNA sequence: TGTGCCAGCAGCTCGAACCCGGGGGGACAGGAGACCTACGAGCAGTACTTC. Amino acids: CASSSNPGGQETYEQYF. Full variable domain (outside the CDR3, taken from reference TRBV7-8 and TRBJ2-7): GAGVSQSPRYKVAKRGQDVALRCDPISGHVSLFWYQQALGQGPEFLTYFQNEAQLDKSGLPSDRFFAERPEGSVSTLKIQRTQQEDSAVYLCASSSNPGGQETYEQYFGPGTRLTVT.

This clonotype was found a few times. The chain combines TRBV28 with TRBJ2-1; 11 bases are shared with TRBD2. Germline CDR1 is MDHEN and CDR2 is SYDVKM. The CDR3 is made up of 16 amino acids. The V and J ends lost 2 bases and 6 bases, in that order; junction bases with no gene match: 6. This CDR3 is CASSLGLAGGLNEQFF. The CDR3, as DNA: TGTGCCAGCAGTTTAGGGCTAGCGGGAGGCCTCAATGAGCAGTTCTTC. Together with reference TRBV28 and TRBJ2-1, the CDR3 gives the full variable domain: DVKVTQSSRYLVKRTGEKVFLECVQDMDHENMFWYRQDPGLGLRLIYFSYDVKMKEKGDIPEGYSVSREKKERFSLILESASTNQTSMYLCASSLGLAGGLNEQFFGPGTRLTVL.

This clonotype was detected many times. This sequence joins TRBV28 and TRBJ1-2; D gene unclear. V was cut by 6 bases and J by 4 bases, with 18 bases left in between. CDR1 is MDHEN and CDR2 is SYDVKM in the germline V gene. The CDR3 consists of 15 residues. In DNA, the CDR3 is TGTGCCAGCAGCCCTTTAAGACTTCTACTCTATGGCTACACCTTC. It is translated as CASSPLRLLLYGYTF.

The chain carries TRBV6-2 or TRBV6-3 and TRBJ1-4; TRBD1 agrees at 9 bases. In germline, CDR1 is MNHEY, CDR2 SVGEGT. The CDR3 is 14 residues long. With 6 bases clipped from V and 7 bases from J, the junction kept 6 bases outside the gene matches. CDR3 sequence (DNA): TGTGCCAGCAGAAAAACAGGGGGCGGTGAAAAACTGTTTTTT. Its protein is CASRKTGGGEKLFF.

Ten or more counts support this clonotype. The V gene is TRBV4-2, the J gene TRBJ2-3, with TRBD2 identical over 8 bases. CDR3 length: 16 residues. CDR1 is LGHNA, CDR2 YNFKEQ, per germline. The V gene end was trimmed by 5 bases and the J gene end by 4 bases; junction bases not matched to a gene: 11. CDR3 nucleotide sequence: TGTGCCAGCAGCACCTCTAGCGGGTCAGGCGCAGATACGCAGTATTTT. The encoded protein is CASSTSSGSGADTQYF.

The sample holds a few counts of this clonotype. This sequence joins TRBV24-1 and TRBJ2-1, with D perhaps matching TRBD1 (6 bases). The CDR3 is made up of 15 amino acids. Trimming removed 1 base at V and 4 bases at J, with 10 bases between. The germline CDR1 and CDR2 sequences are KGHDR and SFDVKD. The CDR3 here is CATSDFRGIYNEQFF. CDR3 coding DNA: TGTGCCACCAGTGATTTCAGGGGTATATACAATGAGCAGTTCTTC.

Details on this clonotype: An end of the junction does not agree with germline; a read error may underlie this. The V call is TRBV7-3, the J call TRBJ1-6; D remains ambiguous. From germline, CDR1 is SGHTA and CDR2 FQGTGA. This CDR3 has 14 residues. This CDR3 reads CVSSQVGGNSPLHF. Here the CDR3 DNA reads TGTGTCAGCAGCCAAGTCGGCGGCAATTCACCCCTCCACTTT.

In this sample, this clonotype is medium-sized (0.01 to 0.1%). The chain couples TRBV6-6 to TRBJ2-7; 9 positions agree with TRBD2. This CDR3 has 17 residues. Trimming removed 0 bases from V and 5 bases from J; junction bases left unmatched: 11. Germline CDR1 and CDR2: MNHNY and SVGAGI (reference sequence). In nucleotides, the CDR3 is TGTGCCAGCAGTTACTCGATAGGTAGCGGGAGCCGCCACGAGCAGTACTTC. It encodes CASSYSIGSGSRHEQYF.